The entry below gives a single T cell receptor beta chain sequence along with its context. Its antigen is undetermined. This record comes from a study of CD4 T cells in relation to SARS-CoV-2 and coronaviruses. Turning to the study itself: PBMCs were cultured with antigen for nine to eleven days before TCR beta sequencing. Of the patients, roughly eight were male, 4 female, two Hispanic.

Study-wide results and caveats: The assay detects memory recall responses, not culture-primed primary responses.

Sorted naive or memory CD4+ cells met CEF peptides for 10 days. Germline assignment: CDR1 KGHDR and CDR2 SFDVKD. This CDR3 region has 11 residues. V was shortened by 2 bases and J by 7 bases, with 2 bases between the two germline ends. Clones were read by immunoSEQ multiplex PCR, and TCRdb kept only the in-frame ones, dropping some. The sample lists roughly 38,000 clones; 84% were seen once. Sample: naive CD4+ T cells from PBMCs, cultured in vitro. Subset reported: naive CD4+ T cells isolated by negative enrichment. This receptor was identified in an adult with COVID-19. The chain uses TRBV24-1 and TRBJ2-1, with D unclear. The CDR3 loop is CATSDWNEQFF. The CDR3 DNA sequence: TGTGCCACCAGTGATTGGAATGAGCAGTTCTTC.